This is a list of T cell receptor beta chains from one sample in a study of cytomegalovirus exposure and HLA in healthy donors. Generated by immunoSEQ multiplex PCR, the TCRdb table keeps only in-frame clones and is missing some. Among around 150,000 clones listed, 80% to 90% were seen once. Sample: PBMCs. All receptors come from a boy aged 2 to 10 in good health and CMV-seronegative. The CDR3 runs from the conserved cysteine through the conserved F or W. The order of the fields is V gene, D gene, clone size, J gene, CDR3 DNA, CDR3 protein. D genes are given only for firm matches. Rows give clone size only sometimes, using once, few, many, or a class for an expanded clone.

v_call: TRBV6-5; d_call: TRBD1; clone_size: NA; j_call: TRBJ2-1; cdr3_nt: TGTGCCAGCAGTTCGTCCGGGACAGGACAATCTGAGCAGTTCTTC; cdr3_aa: CASSSSGTGQSEQFF
v_call: TRBV6-4; d_call: TRBD1; clone_size: NA; j_call: TRBJ1-2; cdr3_nt: TGTGCCAGCAGTGTGGGCAGGGGGCGGTCAGCTGGCTACACCTTC; cdr3_aa: CASSVGRGRSAGYTF
v_call: TRBV6-6; d_call: NA; clone_size: NA; j_call: TRBJ1-1; cdr3_nt: TGTGCCAGCAGTTACTCAGGCAGGCTTCGTGCTTTCTTT; cdr3_aa: CASSYSGRLRAFF
v_call: TRBV28; d_call: TRBD2; clone_size: few; j_call: TRBJ2-5; cdr3_nt: TGTGCCAGCAGTTTACAAACCGGGGGGTTCCAAGAGACCCAGTACTTC; cdr3_aa: CASSLQTGGFQETQYF
v_call: TRBV5-7; d_call: NA; clone_size: NA; j_call: TRBJ1-2; cdr3_nt: TGTGCCAGCAGCGCATTTCAGGGTTCGTACTATGGCTACACCTTC; cdr3_aa: CASSAFQGSYYGYTF
v_call: TRBV14; d_call: NA; clone_size: NA; j_call: TRBJ1-2; cdr3_nt: TGTGCCAGCAGCAGAGAAACAGCTGAGGGCTACACCTTC; cdr3_aa: CASSRETAEGYTF
v_call: TRBV30; d_call: TRBD1; clone_size: NA; j_call: TRBJ2-7; cdr3_nt: TGTGCCTGGAGCCTTGACAGGGGCCCCTACGAGCAGTACTTC; cdr3_aa: CAWSLDRGPYEQYF
v_call: TRBV7-3; d_call: TRBD1; clone_size: NA; j_call: TRBJ2-2; cdr3_nt: TGTGCCACCAGACAGGGGGCGTTGGCCGGGGAGCTGTTTTTT; cdr3_aa: CATRQGALAGELFF
v_call: TRBV4-1; d_call: TRBD2; clone_size: few; j_call: TRBJ2-1; cdr3_nt: TGCGCCAGCAGCCGAACCATCGGGGGGGCCGTAAACAATGAGCAGTTCTTC; cdr3_aa: CASSRTIGGAVNNEQFF
v_call: TRBV6-1; d_call: NA; clone_size: NA; j_call: TRBJ1-2; cdr3_nt: TGTGCCAGCAAGAGGGTTGTAGGAGACTATGGCTACACCTTC; cdr3_aa: CASKRVVGDYGYTF
v_call: TRBV27; d_call: NA; clone_size: NA; j_call: TRBJ1-2; cdr3_nt: TGTGCCAGCAGTCAACTAGGACGGTTCTATGGCTACACCTTC; cdr3_aa: CASSQLGRFYGYTF
v_call: TRBV4-2; d_call: TRBD1; clone_size: NA; j_call: TRBJ1-3; cdr3_nt: TGTGCCAGCAGCCCAGGGGACAGTGTCAGAAACACCATATATTTT; cdr3_aa: CASSPGDSVRNTIYF
v_call: TRBV6-6; d_call: NA; clone_size: once; j_call: TRBJ2-1; cdr3_nt: TGTGCCAGCAGCCCCCAGGTCGAGCAGTTCTTC; cdr3_aa: CASSPQVEQFF
v_call: TRBV11-3; d_call: NA; clone_size: NA; j_call: TRBJ2-1; cdr3_nt: TGTGCCAGCAGCTTAGACCTAGCGATCTCCTACAATGAGCAGTTCTTC; cdr3_aa: CASSLDLAISYNEQFF
v_call: TRBV6-1; d_call: TRBD1; clone_size: NA; j_call: TRBJ2-1; cdr3_nt: TGTGCCAGCAGTGAGCTCCTAGTACAGGGGGTAAATGAGCAGTTCTTC; cdr3_aa: CASSELLVQGVNEQFF
v_call: TRBV9; d_call: NA; clone_size: NA; j_call: TRBJ2-7; cdr3_nt: TGTGCCAGCAGCGTAGTCGGCGGCAGGGGACCCTACGAGCAGTACTTC; cdr3_aa: CASSVVGGRGPYEQYF
v_call: TRBV5-6; d_call: TRBD2; clone_size: NA; j_call: TRBJ2-5; cdr3_nt: TGTGTCAGCAGCGTCTCGGGTCTAGCGGGGGTACAGACCCAGTACTTC; cdr3_aa: CVSSVSGLAGVQTQYF
v_call: TRBV9; d_call: TRBD2; clone_size: once; j_call: TRBJ2-1; cdr3_nt: TGTGCCAGCAGCGAAACTAGCGGTCATACCTACAATGAGCAGTTCTTC; cdr3_aa: CASSETSGHTYNEQFF
v_call: TRBV27; d_call: NA; clone_size: few; j_call: TRBJ2-6; cdr3_nt: TGTGCCAGCAGTTTTCAGGGTCGCAACGTCCTGACTTTC; cdr3_aa: CASSFQGRNVLTF
v_call: TRBV2; d_call: NA; clone_size: NA; j_call: TRBJ2-7; cdr3_nt: TGTGCCAGCAGTGAATTCGTTTCGGGTCCGGGATCTAACTCCTACGAGCAGTACTTC; cdr3_aa: CASSEFVSGPGSNSYEQYF
v_call: TRBV2; d_call: TRBD1; clone_size: NA; j_call: TRBJ2-1; cdr3_nt: TGTGCCAGCAGTGATGGGGGACAGGTGTACAATGAGCAGTTCTTC; cdr3_aa: CASSDGGQVYNEQFF
v_call: TRBV19; d_call: NA; clone_size: NA; j_call: TRBJ1-1; cdr3_nt: TGTGCCAGTAGTATTGGTAGCACTGAAGCTTTCTTT; cdr3_aa: CASSIGSTEAFF
v_call: TRBV18; d_call: NA; clone_size: NA; j_call: TRBJ2-5; cdr3_nt: TGTGCCAGCTCACCATTCGGACGGGGGCAAGAGACCCAGTACTTC; cdr3_aa: CASSPFGRGQETQYF
v_call: TRBV6-1; d_call: NA; clone_size: NA; j_call: TRBJ1-4; cdr3_nt: TGTGCCAGCAGTGGAGGGGGTGCAACTAATGAAAAACTGTTTTTT; cdr3_aa: CASSGGGATNEKLFF
v_call: TRBV18; d_call: TRBD1; clone_size: NA; j_call: TRBJ1-3; cdr3_nt: TGTGCCAGCGAAAAACAGGGGGCAGCTGGAAACACCATATATTTT; cdr3_aa: CASEKQGAAGNTIYF
v_call: TRBV11-2; d_call: NA; clone_size: NA; j_call: TRBJ2-7; cdr3_nt: TGTGCCAGCAGCTTTTTACAGGGACCCTACGAGCAGTACTTC; cdr3_aa: CASSFLQGPYEQYF
v_call: TRBV27; d_call: TRBD2; clone_size: NA; j_call: TRBJ2-1; cdr3_nt: TGTGCCAGCAGTTTATCGTCTGGACTAGCGGGATACAATGAGCAGTTCTTC; cdr3_aa: CASSLSSGLAGYNEQFF
v_call: TRBV19; d_call: NA; clone_size: few; j_call: TRBJ1-2; cdr3_nt: TGTGCCAGTAGAGCAGCAGCGACTATTAACTATGGCTACACCTTC; cdr3_aa: CASRAAATINYGYTF
v_call: TRBV4-3; d_call: TRBD2; clone_size: NA; j_call: TRBJ2-1; cdr3_nt: TGCGCCAGCAGCCAAGTTGGCGGGGGTTATACTGAGCAGTTCTTC; cdr3_aa: CASSQVGGGYTEQFF
v_call: TRBV5-6; d_call: TRBD2; clone_size: NA; j_call: TRBJ2-7; cdr3_nt: TGTGCCAGCAGCCGAGGGGAATTGAGACTAGCCTCCTACGAGCAGTACTTC; cdr3_aa: CASSRGELRLASYEQYF
v_call: TRBV6-5; d_call: NA; clone_size: NA; j_call: TRBJ1-2; cdr3_nt: TGTGCCAGCAGTTACTCGAGGAGCACAACTAACTATGGCTACACCTTC; cdr3_aa: CASSYSRSTTNYGYTF
v_call: TRBV7-6; d_call: TRBD1; clone_size: NA; j_call: TRBJ2-7; cdr3_nt: TGTGCCAGCAGCTTAGTCGCGGACAGGGCTACCTACGAGCAGTACTTC; cdr3_aa: CASSLVADRATYEQYF
v_call: TRBV7-9; d_call: NA; clone_size: NA; j_call: TRBJ2-3; cdr3_nt: TGTGCCAGCAGCTCAGGACTCCCGCCGACGGATACGCAGTATTTT; cdr3_aa: CASSSGLPPTDTQYF
v_call: TRBV7-9; d_call: TRBD2; clone_size: NA; j_call: TRBJ2-1; cdr3_nt: TGTGCCAGTAGCGGGAGGGGCGACAATGAGCAGTTCTTC; cdr3_aa: CASSGRGDNEQFF
v_call: TRBV5-1; d_call: TRBD1; clone_size: NA; j_call: TRBJ1-2; cdr3_nt: TGCGCCAGCAGCTCCGGGACAGGAAGGACCTATGGCTACACCTTC; cdr3_aa: CASSSGTGRTYGYTF
v_call: TRBV11-2; d_call: NA; clone_size: NA; j_call: TRBJ2-1; cdr3_nt: TGTGCCAGCAGACGCCCCCTAACAGGGACGGGGGGTAGTGAGCAGTTCTTC; cdr3_aa: CASRRPLTGTGGSEQFF
v_call: TRBV12-5; d_call: TRBD1; clone_size: NA; j_call: TRBJ1-1; cdr3_nt: TGTGCTAGTGGTTTGGTACTACAGGGGAAGAACACTGAAGCTTTCTTT; cdr3_aa: CASGLVLQGKNTEAFF
v_call: TRBV5-1; d_call: NA; clone_size: few; j_call: TRBJ1-4; cdr3_nt: TGCGCCAGCAGCTTGTACAGGGCCAATGAAAAACTGTTTTTT; cdr3_aa: CASSLYRANEKLFF
v_call: TRBV27; d_call: TRBD2; clone_size: once; j_call: TRBJ2-7; cdr3_nt: TGTGCCACCGCGGGGGGGGAGTACGAGCAGTACTTC; cdr3_aa: CATAGGEYEQYF
v_call: TRBV4-1; d_call: TRBD1; clone_size: NA; j_call: TRBJ1-1; cdr3_nt: TGCGCCAGCAGCCAAGACAGAACAGGGGCAGGGAAGGCTTTCTTT; cdr3_aa: CASSQDRTGAGKAFF
v_call: TRBV6-5; d_call: NA; clone_size: once; j_call: TRBJ2-7; cdr3_nt: TGTGCCAGCAGTTACGGGCAGGCCGGGACCTACGAGCAGTACTTC; cdr3_aa: CASSYGQAGTYEQYF
v_call: TRBV27; d_call: TRBD1; clone_size: NA; j_call: TRBJ2-7; cdr3_nt: TGTGCCAGCAGGCCCGTAGGGGACAGGGTCCTCGAGCAGTACTTC; cdr3_aa: CASRPVGDRVLEQYF
v_call: TRBV7-8; d_call: TRBD2; clone_size: few; j_call: TRBJ2-1; cdr3_nt: TGTGCCAGCAGCCTCCGTTATGGAGCGGGAGTTGGTGATGAGCAGTTCTTC; cdr3_aa: CASSLRYGAGVGDEQFF
v_call: TRBV9; d_call: TRBD2; clone_size: NA; j_call: TRBJ2-1; cdr3_nt: TGTGCCAGCAGCGTTAGCGGGCGTGGATACAATGAGCAGTTCTTC; cdr3_aa: CASSVSGRGYNEQFF
v_call: TRBV11-3; d_call: TRBD1; clone_size: NA; j_call: TRBJ2-5; cdr3_nt: TGTGCCAGCAGCATGACAGGGAGCCAAGAGGCCCAGTACTTC; cdr3_aa: CASSMTGSQEAQYF
v_call: TRBV5-6; d_call: NA; clone_size: NA; j_call: TRBJ1-1; cdr3_nt: TGTGCCAGCAGTCAAGCCACTGAAGCTTTCTTT; cdr3_aa: CASSQATEAFF
v_call: TRBV6-5; d_call: TRBD2; clone_size: NA; j_call: TRBJ2-3; cdr3_nt: TGTGCCAGCAGTTTACTAGCGGCAGTCACAGATACGCAGTATTTT; cdr3_aa: CASSLLAAVTDTQYF
v_call: TRBV6-1; d_call: TRBD1; clone_size: NA; j_call: TRBJ2-2; cdr3_nt: TGTGCCAGCCGAGGACAGGGAAACACCGGGGAGCTGTTTTTT; cdr3_aa: CASRGQGNTGELFF
v_call: TRBV7-3; d_call: TRBD1; clone_size: NA; j_call: TRBJ2-5; cdr3_nt: TGTGCCAGCAGCTTCTTGGACAGGTCATATCAAGAGACCCAGTACTTC; cdr3_aa: CASSFLDRSYQETQYF